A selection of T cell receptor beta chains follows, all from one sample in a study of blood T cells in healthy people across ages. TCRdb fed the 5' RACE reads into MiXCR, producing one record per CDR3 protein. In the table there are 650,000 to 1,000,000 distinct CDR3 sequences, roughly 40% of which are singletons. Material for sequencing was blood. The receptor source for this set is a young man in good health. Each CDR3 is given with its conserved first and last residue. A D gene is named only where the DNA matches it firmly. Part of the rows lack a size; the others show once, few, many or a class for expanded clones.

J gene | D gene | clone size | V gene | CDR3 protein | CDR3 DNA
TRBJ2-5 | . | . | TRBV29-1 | CSARDPGGTQYF | TGCAGCGCCCGTGACCCTGGAGGGACCCAGTACTTC
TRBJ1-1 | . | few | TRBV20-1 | CSARRWQWTEAFF | TGCAGTGCTAGGAGATGGCAGTGGACTGAAGCTTTCTTT
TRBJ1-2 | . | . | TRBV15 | CATSREGDDYGYTF | TGTGCCACCAGCAGAGAGGGGGATGACTATGGCTACACCTTC
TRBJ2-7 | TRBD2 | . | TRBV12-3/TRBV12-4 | CASSWEGSLTNNEQYF | TGTGCCAGCAGTTGGGAGGGGTCCCTTACAAACAATGAGCAGTACTTC
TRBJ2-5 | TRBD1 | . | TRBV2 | CASSGPGTGEETQYF | TGTGCCAGCAGTGGACCCGGGACAGGTGAAGAGACCCAGTACTTC
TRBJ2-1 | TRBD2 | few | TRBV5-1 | CASSPWTSGGAFNEQFF | TGCGCCAGCAGCCCTTGGACTAGCGGGGGGGCCTTCAATGAGCAGTTCTTC
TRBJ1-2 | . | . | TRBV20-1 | CSARGQGYDGYTF | TGCAGTGCTAGAGGTCAGGGATACGATGGCTACACCTTC
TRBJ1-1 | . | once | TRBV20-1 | CSAREAEGEAFF | TGCAGTGCTAGAGAGGCGGAGGGCGAAGCTTTCTTT
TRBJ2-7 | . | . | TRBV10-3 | CAIRIAGEDGNEQYF | TGTGCCATCAGAATCGCCGGGGAGGATGGCAATGAGCAGTACTTC
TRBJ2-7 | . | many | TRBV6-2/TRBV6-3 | CASSSASTYEQYF | TGTGCCAGCAGTTCAGCTTCAACCTACGAGCAGTACTTC
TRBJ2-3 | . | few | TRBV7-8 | CASSLVLVSTDTQYF | TGTGCCAGCAGCTTAGTACTAGTAAGCACAGATACGCAGTATTTT
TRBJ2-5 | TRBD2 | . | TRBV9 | CASSPTSGSAQTQYF | TGTGCCAGCAGCCCTACTAGCGGCTCCGCACAGACCCAGTACTTC
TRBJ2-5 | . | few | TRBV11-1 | CASSTNRAHNEQYF | TGTGCCAGCAGCACGAACAGGGCCCACAATGAGCAGTACTTC
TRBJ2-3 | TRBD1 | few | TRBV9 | CASSVGGGITDTQYF | TGTGCCAGCAGCGTAGGAGGGGGCATCACAGATACGCAGTATTTT
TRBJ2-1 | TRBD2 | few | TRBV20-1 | CSANRLAEYNEQFF | TGCAGTGCCAATCGACTAGCCGAGTACAATGAGCAGTTCTTC
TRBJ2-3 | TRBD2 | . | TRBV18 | CASSLGTSGTDMQYF | TGTGCCAGCTCCCTTGGGACTAGCGGCACAGATATGCAGTATTTT
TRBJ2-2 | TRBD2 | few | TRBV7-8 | CASRRPGLAAKGELFF | TGTGCCAGCAGGAGACCGGGACTAGCGGCCAAAGGGGAGCTGTTTTTT
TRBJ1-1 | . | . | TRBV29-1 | CSAVQTSGVWGAFF | TGCAGCGCTGTTCAGACGAGTGGGGTTTGGGGGGCTTTCTTT
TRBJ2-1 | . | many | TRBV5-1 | CASSLAPAGPYNEQFF | TGCGCCAGCAGCTTGGCGCCTGCGGGGCCGTACAATGAGCAGTTCTTC
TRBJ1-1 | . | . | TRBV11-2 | CASSLDLITEAFF | TGTGCCAGCAGCTTAGATCTAATCACTGAAGCTTTCTTT
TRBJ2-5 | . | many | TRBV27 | CASSFLPGSQETQYF | TGTGCCAGCAGTTTCCTCCCCGGCAGCCAAGAGACCCAGTACTTC
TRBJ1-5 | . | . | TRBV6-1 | CASSEGVYSNQPQHF | TGTGCCAGCAGTGAGGGGGTCTATAGCAATCAGCCCCAGCATTTT
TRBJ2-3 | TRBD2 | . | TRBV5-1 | CASTLSGGGDTQYF | TGCGCCAGCACGTTAAGCGGGGGAGGAGATACGCAGTATTTT
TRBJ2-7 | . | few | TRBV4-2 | CASSQDGRLREQYF | TGTGCCAGCAGCCAAGATGGGCGGCTTAGAGAGCAGTACTTC
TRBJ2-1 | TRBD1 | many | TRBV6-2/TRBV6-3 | CASSYQGDYNEQFF | TGTGCCAGCAGTTACCAGGGGGACTACAATGAGCAGTTCTTC
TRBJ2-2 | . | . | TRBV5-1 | CASSYIDGGAGELFF | TGCGCCAGCAGCTACATCGACGGAGGGGCCGGGGAGCTGTTTTTT
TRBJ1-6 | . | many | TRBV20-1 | CSARDLGEGYSPLHF | TGCAGTGCTAGAGATCTTGGGGAAGGATATTCACCCCTCCACTTT
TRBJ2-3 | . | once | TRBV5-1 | CASSGSTASTQYF | TGCGCCAGCAGCGGGTCGACAGCTAGTACGCAGTATTTT
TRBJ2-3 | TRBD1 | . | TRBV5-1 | CASSRGTGGTGDTQYF | TGCGCCAGCAGCCGCGGGACAGGGGGTACGGGGGATACGCAGTATTTT
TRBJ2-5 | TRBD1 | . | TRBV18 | CASANRDRGEETQYF | TGTGCCAGCGCAAACCGGGACAGGGGTGAAGAGACCCAGTACTTC
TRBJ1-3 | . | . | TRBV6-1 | CASSHDQGGGNTIYF | TGTGCCAGCAGTCACGACCAAGGCGGCGGAAACACCATATATTTT
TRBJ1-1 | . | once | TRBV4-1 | CASSQDHGDTEAFF | TGCGCCAGCAGCCAAGACCATGGGGACACTGAAGCTTTCTTT
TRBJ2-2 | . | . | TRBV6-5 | CASRPASNTGELFF | TGTGCCAGCAGACCCGCTTCGAACACCGGGGAGCTGTTTTTT
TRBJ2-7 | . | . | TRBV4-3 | CASSQAPTCEQYF | TGCGCCAGCAGCCAAGCGCCCACCTGTGAGCAGTACTTC
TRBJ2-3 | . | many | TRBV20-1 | CSAREVRLAPDTQYF | TGCAGTGCTAGGGAGGTACGACTTGCGCCAGATACGCAGTATTTT
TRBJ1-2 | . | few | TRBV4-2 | CASSQKWLGQTYGYTF | TGTGCCAGCAGCCAAAAATGGCTCGGACAGACTTATGGCTACACCTTC
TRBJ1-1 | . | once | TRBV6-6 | CASSWGNAEAFF | TGTGCCAGCAGTTGGGGGAACGCTGAAGCTTTCTTT
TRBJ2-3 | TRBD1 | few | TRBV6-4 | CASSGTGTGATDTQYF | TGTGCCAGCAGTGGTACCGGGACAGGGGCCACAGATACGCAGTATTTT
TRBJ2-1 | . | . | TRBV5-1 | CASIWVGGRHNEQFF | TGCGCCAGCATCTGGGTGGGAGGACGACACAATGAGCAGTTCTTC
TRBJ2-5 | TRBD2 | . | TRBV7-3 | CASSYTSGSYNEQYF | TGTGCCAGCAGCTATACTAGCGGATCCTACAATGAGCAGTACTTC
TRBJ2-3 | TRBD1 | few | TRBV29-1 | CSVDQGDGTDTQYF | TGCAGCGTTGATCAGGGGGACGGCACAGATACGCAGTATTTT
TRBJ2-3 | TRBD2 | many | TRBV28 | CASSLPSGVTDTQYF | TGTGCCAGCAGTTTACCTAGCGGGGTCACAGATACGCAGTATTTT
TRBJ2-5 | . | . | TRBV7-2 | CAAISETQYF | TGTGCCGCTATCTCGGAGACCCAGTACTTC
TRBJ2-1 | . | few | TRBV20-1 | CSAKVVDEQFF | TGCAGTGCTAAGGTAGTGGATGAGCAGTTCTTC
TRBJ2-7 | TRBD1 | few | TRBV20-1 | CSADGTGNYEQYF | TGCAGTGCGGACGGGACAGGGAACTACGAGCAGTACTTC
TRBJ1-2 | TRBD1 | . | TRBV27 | CASRTGIDYGYTF | TGTGCCAGCAGGACAGGGATCGACTATGGCTACACCTTC
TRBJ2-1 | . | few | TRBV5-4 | CASSPRGSASYNEQFF | TGTGCCAGCAGCCCAAGGGGTTCGGCCTCCTACAATGAGCAGTTCTTC
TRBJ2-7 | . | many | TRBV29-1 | CSVAHAAWYEQYF | TGCAGCGTTGCCCACGCCGCCTGGTACGAGCAGTACTTC
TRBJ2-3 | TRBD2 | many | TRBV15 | CATRGTSGGDHTDTQYF | TGCGCCACCAGAGGGACTAGCGGGGGGGACCATACAGATACGCAGTATTTT
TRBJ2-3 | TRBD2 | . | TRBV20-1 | CSARDFTGTSGGDDTQYF | TGCAGTGCTAGAGACTTCACCGGGACTAGCGGGGGGGATGATACGCAGTATTTT
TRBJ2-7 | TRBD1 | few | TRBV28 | CASSLSGQGAIKKSYEQYF | TGTGCCAGCAGTTTATCGGGACAGGGGGCGATAAAGAAGTCCTACGAGCAGTACTTC
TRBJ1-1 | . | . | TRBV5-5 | CASSSQTLQAPEAFF | TGTGCCAGCAGCTCCCAGACACTCCAGGCCCCTGAAGCTTTCTTT
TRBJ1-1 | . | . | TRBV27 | CASSLSPQFETEAFF | TGTGCCAGCAGTTTATCTCCACAATTCGAGACTGAAGCTTTCTTT
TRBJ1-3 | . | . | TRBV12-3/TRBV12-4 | CASRTSGTASSGNTIYF | TGTGCCAGCAGAACAAGTGGGACGGCAAGCTCTGGAAACACCATATATTTT
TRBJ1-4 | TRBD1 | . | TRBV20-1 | CSARPGTGREKLFF | TGCAGTGCTAGACCCGGGACAGGGCGCGAAAAACTGTTTTTT